This TCR beta chain derives from a study of blood T cell repertoires in COVID-19. Study-level background: Collection of acute and convalescent COVID-19 samples took place in the United States, Italy and Spain. PBMCs, B-cell-depleted T cells, or T cells provided the cDNA or gDNA that made up the material.

The CDR3 spans 14 residues. The junction had 1 base not matched to a gene; V was cut back by 5 bases and J by 2 bases. The authors' processing: Amplifying reference gene primers gave estimates of nucleated cell counts. The protocol was immunoSEQ multiplex PCR, while the TCRdb copy is restricted to in-frame clones and leaves out a portion. V and J calls and clone size are given by that table; D and trimming were obtained from the DNA. The sample shows about 150,000 clones, roughly four fifths of them seen only once. The gene calls are TRBV5-3 and TRBJ2-3; 11 bases are a match to TRBD2. Being an ORF, TRBV5-3 has a function that is uncertain. This sequence was found in a human donor with acute or convalescent COVID-19. The donor label of this sample is uncertain. Sequenced sample: peripheral blood. The CDR3 reads CARRGLAATDTQYF. CDR3 DNA: TGTGCCAGAAGGGGACTAGCGGCCACAGATACGCAGTATTTT.